The clone carrying this TCR beta chain has just a few counts. Its matching antigen is unknown. Only healthy Caucasians were enrolled as donors. Unique molecular identifiers were present on the cDNA, which also gained a universal primer site by template switching. TCRdb ran MiXCR on the 5' RACE reads and lists one entry per CDR3 protein. This table has about 690,000 distinct CDR3 sequences, around 6% appearing once. The data originate from a study of identical twins. Study-wide results and caveats: The study found excess low generation probability among twin-shared out-of-frame alpha sequences. The study based its conclusions on cross-sectional statistical analysis and did not follow the same donors.

J lost 7 bases, V lost 5 bases, and 11 bases had no gene match. CDR3 length equals 15 residues. Germline assignment: CDR1 MNHEY and CDR2 SMNVEV (reference sequence). The V gene is TRBV27, the J gene TRBJ2-7; 10 positions match TRBD2. What was sequenced was naive T cells sorted from blood. This TCR derives from a man aged 18-30 years in good health. CDR3 nucleotides: TGTGCCAGCAGTAGAAAGACTAGCGGGCCCTGGGAGCAGTACTTC. Translation gives CASSRKTSGPWEQYF.